The rows below give T cell receptor beta chains drawn from one sample of a study of T cell changes during pregnancy in multiple sclerosis. This table comes from immunoSEQ multiplex PCR, and its TCRdb copy is limited to in-frame clones, with some not included. Here the sample spans 40,000 or so clones, 92% being singletons. The specimen comprised CD8+ T cells from peripheral blood mononuclear cells, sampled before pregnancy. These receptors originate from a female donor with multiple sclerosis, enrolled in a pregnancy study. CDR3s include the opening cysteine and the closing phenylalanine or tryptophan. A D gene is named only where the DNA matches it firmly. Rows may omit the clone size; those that give it use once, few, many or a size class.

>.|TRBJ2-2|TRBD1|TRBV9
CASSGQGDTGELFF
TGTGCCAGCTCGGGACAGGGGGATACCGGGGAGCTGTTTTTT
>once|TRBJ2-3|TRBD1|TRBV7-9
CASSSGQGARDTQYF
TGTGCCAGCAGCTCCGGACAGGGGGCGAGAGATACGCAGTATTTT
>.|TRBJ2-1|.|TRBV9
CASSAPNRYPYNEQFF
TGTGCCAGCAGCGCGCCAAACAGGTACCCCTACAATGAGCAGTTCTTC
>once|TRBJ2-5|TRBD2|TRBV9
CASSVAGAGQETQYF
TGTGCCAGCAGCGTAGCGGGAGCGGGGCAAGAGACCCAGTACTTC
>.|TRBJ2-7|TRBD1|TRBV27
CASSLGQGNEQYF
TGTGCCAGCAGTCTGGGACAGGGGAACGAGCAGTACTTC
>.|TRBJ2-5|.|TRBV5-1
CASSLYGQRQETQYF
TGCGCCAGCAGCTTGTATGGACAGCGACAAGAGACCCAGTACTTC
>.|TRBJ2-7|TRBD1|TRBV11-2
CASSPGTGTYEQYF
TGTGCCAGCAGCCCCGGGACAGGAACCTACGAGCAGTACTTC
>.|TRBJ2-7|TRBD2|TRBV30
CAWSYGLAGGLGYKDEQYF
TGTGCCTGGAGTTACGGACTAGCGGGAGGCCTGGGATACAAGGACGAGCAGTACTTC
>.|TRBJ2-5|TRBD1|TRBV7-9
CASSPSGQGGETQYF
TGTGCCAGCAGCCCCTCGGGACAGGGTGGAGAGACCCAGTACTTC
>.|TRBJ1-2|TRBD1|TRBV9
CASSVTGVSNYGYTF
TGTGCCAGCAGCGTCACAGGGGTTTCTAACTATGGCTACACCTTC
>.|TRBJ2-1|.|TRBV5-4
CASHPRVSNEQFF
TGTGCCAGCCACCCTCGGGTCTCCAATGAGCAGTTCTTC
>.|TRBJ2-7|TRBD1|TRBV18
CASSLGQGGPYEQYF
TGTGCCAGCTCACTCGGACAGGGGGGACCCTACGAGCAGTACTTC
>.|TRBJ1-2|.|TRBV9
CASSGDGYTF
TGTGCCAGCAGCGGAGATGGCTACACCTTC
>.|TRBJ2-7|.|TRBV6-1
CATCEAVKAYEQYF
TGTGCCACCTGTGAGGCGGTGAAGGCCTACGAGCAGTACTTC
>few|TRBJ2-1|.|TRBV4-1
CASSLKEMGNEQFF
TGCGCCAGCAGCCTAAAGGAGATGGGCAATGAGCAGTTCTTC
>.|TRBJ2-3|.|TRBV9
CASSARGLGGSTDTQYF
TGTGCCAGCAGCGCCCGGGGGTTGGGGGGATCAACAGATACGCAGTATTTT
>few|TRBJ1-2|.|TRBV7-9
CASSPPSAGDYGYTF
TGTGCCAGCAGCCCCCCTTCGGCGGGAGACTATGGCTACACCTTC
>.|TRBJ2-2|.|TRBV30
CAWSTDSTGELFF
TGTGCCTGGAGCACAGACAGTACCGGGGAGCTGTTTTTT
>.|TRBJ2-3|TRBD1|TRBV2
CARGTGENTDTQYF
TGTGCCAGAGGGACAGGGGAGAACACAGATACGCAGTATTTT
>.|TRBJ1-2|.|TRBV7-9
CASSYASTVGPF
TGTGCCAGCAGCTACGCATCGACAGTGGGCCCCTTC
>.|TRBJ2-1|.|TRBV27
CASRGGGNEQFF
TGTGCCAGCAGGGGCGGAGGGAATGAGCAGTTCTTC
>.|TRBJ1-2|TRBD1|TRBV6-1
CASSEWRRGRGYGYTF
TGTGCCAGCAGTGAATGGCGCAGGGGGCGAGGCTATGGCTACACCTTC
>.|TRBJ1-1|.|TRBV27
CASSFGMNTEAFF
TGTGCCAGCAGTTTCGGGATGAACACTGAAGCTTTCTTT
>.|TRBJ1-2|TRBD1|TRBV6-1
CASSVQGVYGYTF
TGTGCCAGCAGTGTTCAGGGGGTCTATGGCTACACCTTC
>.|TRBJ2-3|.|TRBV9
CASSLGSDTQYF
TGTGCCAGCAGCCTCGGGTCCGATACGCAGTATTTT
>.|TRBJ2-3|.|TRBV2
CASSEQRVGRTDTQYF
TGTGCCAGCAGTGAACAACGGGTTGGTCGCACAGATACGCAGTATTTT
>few|TRBJ1-2|.|TRBV2
CASSGSDRGLNYGYTF
TGTGCCAGCAGTGGGTCGGACAGAGGATTAAACTATGGCTACACCTTC
>.|TRBJ2-2|TRBD2|TRBV11-3
CASSLRGGRTGELFF
TGTGCCAGCAGCTTAAGAGGCGGGAGGACCGGGGAGCTGTTTTTT
>.|TRBJ2-3|TRBD2|TRBV28
CASSSPRGGRVTDTQYF
TGTGCCAGCAGTTCCCCCCGTGGCGGGAGGGTTACAGATACGCAGTATTTT
>few|TRBJ2-2|TRBD2|TRBV9
CASSGTSGRESGELFF
TGTGCCAGCAGCGGGACTAGCGGGAGGGAGAGCGGGGAGCTGTTTTTT
>.|TRBJ2-3|.|TRBV6-6
CASSWAGTSTDTQYF
TGTGCCAGCAGTTGGGCGGGGACTAGCACAGATACGCAGTATTTT
>.|TRBJ2-7|.|TRBV7-8
CASSFRRGYEQYF
TGTGCCAGCAGCTTCCGCAGGGGCTACGAGCAGTACTTC
>.|TRBJ2-4|TRBD1|TRBV5-4
CATMGQKNIQYF
TGTGCCACTATGGGACAGAAAAACATTCAGTACTTC
>.|TRBJ2-5|TRBD1|TRBV9
CASSVDNRGETQYF
TGTGCCAGCAGCGTAGATAACAGGGGAGAGACCCAGTACTTC
>.|TRBJ1-1|.|TRBV2
CASTPPGNTEAFF
TGTGCCAGCACTCCCCCAGGGAACACTGAAGCTTTCTTT
>.|TRBJ2-3|TRBD2|TRBV6-4
CASSRTSGSTDTQYF
TGTGCCAGCAGCCGGACTAGCGGGAGCACAGATACGCAGTATTTT
>.|TRBJ2-7|.|TRBV23-1
CASSQFMDGVYEQYF
TGCGCCAGCAGTCAATTCATGGACGGGGTCTACGAGCAGTACTTC
>.|TRBJ2-2|TRBD1|TRBV5-4
CASRGDRGANTGELFF
TGTGCCAGCAGAGGCGACAGGGGGGCGAACACCGGGGAGCTGTTTTTT
>.|TRBJ1-1|.|TRBV9
CASSVDGAEAFF
TGTGCCAGCAGCGTAGACGGGGCTGAAGCTTTCTTT